This entry lists 7 T cell receptor beta chains sequenced from one sample in a study of CD8 T cells in Susac syndrome. A quantity of about 0.5 to 1 ug RNA underwent reverse transcription using random hexamers. TCRdb re-called the immunoSEQ multiplex PCR reads through MiXCR, storing one row per CDR3 protein. This sample has tens of thousands of distinct CDR3 sequences, with approximately 96% found just once. The specimen sequenced was CD8+ T cells from PBMCs. All receptors derive from a human donor with Susac syndrome.

J is TRBJ1-5 and V is TRBV4-2; no clear D. The germline V and J ends were trimmed by 0 bases and 6 bases, with 6 bases remaining between them. Germline V gene sequence: CDR1 LGHNA, CDR2 YNFKEQ. This CDR3 has 13 amino acids. CDR3 sequence reads: CASSQDPPQPQHF. CDR3 in DNA: TGTGCCAGCAGCCAAGATCCCCCTCAGCCCCAGCATTTT.

The V call is TRBV28, the J call TRBJ2-7, with TRBD1 as a possible D gene (6 bases). V gave up 1 base and J gave up 3 bases, with 10 bases separating them. The germline gives CDR1 MDHEN, CDR2 SYDVKM. The CDR3 extends over 14 amino acids. CDR3 region: CASSLFRGGYEQYF. The CDR3 coding sequence is TGTGCCAGCAGTTTATTCAGGGGTGGCTACGAGCAGTACTTC.

This chain uses TRBV20-1 with TRBJ1-1; TRBD1 might be the D (6 bases). V lost 2 bases and J lost 5, with 15 bases in between. Germline CDR1 DFQATT, CDR2 SNEGSKA (reference sequence). This CDR3 has 14 residues. The CDR3 sequence: CSARSSTGKTEAFF. The CDR3 DNA reads TGCAGTGCTAGATCCTCGACAGGTAAAACTGAAGCTTTCTTT.

This chain links TRBV20-1 with TRBJ2-3; TRBD1 might be the D (6 bases). In germline, CDR1 is DFQATT, CDR2 SNEGSKA (reference sequence). The ends were cut back, 2 bases at V and 3 bases at J, with 9 bases in the middle. This CDR3 spans 13 amino acids. The CDR3: CSARNRETDTQYF. The CDR3 DNA is TGCAGTGCTAGAAACAGGGAAACAGATACGCAGTATTTT.

This rearrangement joins TRBV12-3 or TRBV12-4 to TRBJ1-5; no clear D gene. Trimming removed 3 bases at V and 9 bases at J, with 12 bases between. This CDR3 has 13 residues. CDR3: CASSLGGGGPQHF. CDR3 in DNA: TGTGCCAGCAGTTTGGGTGGAGGTGGGCCCCAGCATTTT.

V usage is TRBV6-5 and J usage is TRBJ1-1; D is uncertain. V lost 7 bases to trimming and J lost 6 bases, with 18 bases between them. The CDR3 is 14 amino acids. Germline values: CDR1 MNHEY, CDR2 SVGAGI. Here the CDR3 DNA reads TGTGCCAGCAACTCAGGCGCGGACCTTTCTGAAGCTTTCTTT. As protein: CASNSGADLSEAFF.

This sequence joins TRBV5-1 and TRBJ2-7, with unresolved D. Germline assignment: CDR1 SGHRS and CDR2 YFSETQ. This CDR3 has 11 residues. The V end lost 4 bases, the J end lost 5 bases, and 7 bases lay between the germline ends. The CDR3 bases are TGCGCCAGCAGCATTGGACACGAGCAGTACTTC. This codes for CASSIGHEQYF. The variable domain in full, completed from reference TRBV5-1 and TRBJ2-7, reads KAGVTQTPRYLIKTRGQQVTLSCSPISGHRSVSWYQQTPGQGLQFLFEYFSETQRNKGNFPGRFSGRQFSNSRSEMNVSTLELGDSALYLCASSIGHEQYFGPGTRLTVT.